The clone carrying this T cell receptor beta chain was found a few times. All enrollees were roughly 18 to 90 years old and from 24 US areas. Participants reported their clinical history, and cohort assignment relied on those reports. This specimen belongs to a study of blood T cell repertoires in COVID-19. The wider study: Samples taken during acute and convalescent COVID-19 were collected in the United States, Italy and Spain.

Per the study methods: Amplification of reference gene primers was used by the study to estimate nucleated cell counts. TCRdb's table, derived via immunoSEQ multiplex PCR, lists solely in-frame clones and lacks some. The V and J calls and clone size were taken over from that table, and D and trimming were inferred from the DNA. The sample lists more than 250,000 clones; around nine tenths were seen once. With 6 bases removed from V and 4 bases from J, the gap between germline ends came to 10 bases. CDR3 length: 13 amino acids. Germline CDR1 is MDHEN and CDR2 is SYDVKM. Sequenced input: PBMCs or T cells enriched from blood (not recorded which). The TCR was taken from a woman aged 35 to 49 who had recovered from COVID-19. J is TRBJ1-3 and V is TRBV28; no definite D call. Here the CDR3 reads CASRPYGGNTIYF. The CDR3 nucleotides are TGTGCCAGCAGACCGTACGGGGGAAACACCATATATTTT.